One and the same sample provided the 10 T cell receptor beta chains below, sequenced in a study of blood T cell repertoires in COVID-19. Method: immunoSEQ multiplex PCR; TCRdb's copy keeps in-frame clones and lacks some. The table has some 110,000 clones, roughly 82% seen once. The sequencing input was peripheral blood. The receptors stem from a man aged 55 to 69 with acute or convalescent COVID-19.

The CDR3 bases are TGCGCCAGCAGCCCGGGGAGGTTTAATGAGCAGTTCTTC. This codes for CASSPGRFNEQFF. V is TRBV4-1 and J is TRBJ2-1, with TRBD2 as a possible D gene (6 bases). Germline V gives CDR1 MGHRA, CDR2 YSYEKL. The V end was cut by 4 bases, the J end by 7 bases, with 11 bases between. This CDR3 is 13 amino acids long.

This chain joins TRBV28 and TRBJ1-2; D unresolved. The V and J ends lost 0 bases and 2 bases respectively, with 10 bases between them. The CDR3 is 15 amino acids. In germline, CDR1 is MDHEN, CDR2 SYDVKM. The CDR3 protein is CASSLWAATNYGYTF. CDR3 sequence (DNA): TGTGCCAGCAGTTTATGGGCAGCGACGAACTATGGCTACACCTTC.

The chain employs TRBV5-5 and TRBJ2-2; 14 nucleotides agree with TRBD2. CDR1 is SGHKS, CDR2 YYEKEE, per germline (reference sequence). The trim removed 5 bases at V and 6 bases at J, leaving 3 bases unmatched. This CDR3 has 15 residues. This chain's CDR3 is CASRGTSGSAGELFF. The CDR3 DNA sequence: TGTGCCAGCAGAGGGACTAGCGGGAGCGCCGGGGAGCTGTTTTTT. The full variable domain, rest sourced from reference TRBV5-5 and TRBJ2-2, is DAGVTQSPTHLIKTRGQQVTLRCSPISGHKSVSWYQQVLGQGPQFIFQYYEKEERGRGNFPDRFSARQFPNYSSELNVNALLLGDSALYLCASRGTSGSAGELFFGEGSRLTVL.

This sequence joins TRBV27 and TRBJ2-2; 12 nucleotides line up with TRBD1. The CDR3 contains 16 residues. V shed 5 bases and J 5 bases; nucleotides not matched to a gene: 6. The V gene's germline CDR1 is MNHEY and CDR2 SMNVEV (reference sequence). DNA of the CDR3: TGTGCCAGCAGTCCCGGGGACAGGGGGCGGACCGGGGAGCTGTTTTTT. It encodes CASSPGDRGRTGELFF.

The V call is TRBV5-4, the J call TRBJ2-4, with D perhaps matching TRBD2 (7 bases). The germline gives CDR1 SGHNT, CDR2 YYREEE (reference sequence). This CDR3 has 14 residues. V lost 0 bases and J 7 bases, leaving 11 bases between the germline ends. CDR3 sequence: CASSLGGRGNIQYF. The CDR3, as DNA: TGTGCCAGCAGCTTGGGGGGGAGGGGGAACATTCAGTACTTC.

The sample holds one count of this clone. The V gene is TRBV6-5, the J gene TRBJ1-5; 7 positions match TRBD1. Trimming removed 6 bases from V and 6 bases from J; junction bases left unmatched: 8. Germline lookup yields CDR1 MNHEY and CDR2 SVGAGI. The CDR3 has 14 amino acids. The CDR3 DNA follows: TGTGCCAGCAGATCCAGGGGGGAGATTCAGCCCCAGCATTTT. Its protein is CASRSRGEIQPQHF.

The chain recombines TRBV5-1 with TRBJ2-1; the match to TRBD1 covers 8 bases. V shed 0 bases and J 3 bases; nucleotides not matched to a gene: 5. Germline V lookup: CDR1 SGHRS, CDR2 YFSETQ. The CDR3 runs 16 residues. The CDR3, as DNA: TGCGCCAGCAGCTTGGTACCAGGGGGCAACTACAATGAGCAGTTCTTC. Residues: CASSLVPGGNYNEQFF.

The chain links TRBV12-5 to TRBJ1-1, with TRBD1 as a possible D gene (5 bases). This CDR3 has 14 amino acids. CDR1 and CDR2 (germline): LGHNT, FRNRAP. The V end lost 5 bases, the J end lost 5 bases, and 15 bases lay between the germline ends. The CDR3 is CASGNPGLRTEAFF. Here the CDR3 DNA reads TGTGCTAGTGGTAACCCAGGGTTAAGGACTGAAGCTTTCTTT.

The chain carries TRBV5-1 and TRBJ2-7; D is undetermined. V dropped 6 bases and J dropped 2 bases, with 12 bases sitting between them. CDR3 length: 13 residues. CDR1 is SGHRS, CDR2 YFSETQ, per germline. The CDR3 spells CASNRGETYEQYF. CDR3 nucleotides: TGCGCCAGCAATCGAGGTGAGACCTACGAGCAGTACTTC.

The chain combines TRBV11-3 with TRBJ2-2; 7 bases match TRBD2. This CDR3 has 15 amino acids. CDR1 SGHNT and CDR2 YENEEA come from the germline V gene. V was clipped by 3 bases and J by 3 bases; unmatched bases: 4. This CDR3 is CASSFGGGDTGELFF. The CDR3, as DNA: TGTGCCAGCAGCTTTGGGGGAGGGGACACCGGGGAGCTGTTTTTT.